Listed here is a single TCR beta chain. The CDR3 runs to 13 residues. V was trimmed by 2 bases and J by 2 bases, leaving 7 bases between them. This record belongs to a study of blood T cells in healthy people across ages. Next came a second PCR, run for roughly 7 to 12 cycles, which used a sample-barcoded 5' primer along with a J-beta primer mix. TCRdb reanalysed the 5' RACE reads using MiXCR and keeps one entry per CDR3 protein. The sample carries around 750,000 distinct CDR3 sequences, about 53% recorded once. The clonotype comes from an older man in good health. The sequencing sample was made of blood. This sequence joins TRBV12-3 or TRBV12-4 and TRBJ2-7, with unresolved D. The CDR3 DNA is TGTGCCAGCAGTTTAACAAATACCTACGAGCAGTACTTC. Its translation: CASSLTNTYEQYF.